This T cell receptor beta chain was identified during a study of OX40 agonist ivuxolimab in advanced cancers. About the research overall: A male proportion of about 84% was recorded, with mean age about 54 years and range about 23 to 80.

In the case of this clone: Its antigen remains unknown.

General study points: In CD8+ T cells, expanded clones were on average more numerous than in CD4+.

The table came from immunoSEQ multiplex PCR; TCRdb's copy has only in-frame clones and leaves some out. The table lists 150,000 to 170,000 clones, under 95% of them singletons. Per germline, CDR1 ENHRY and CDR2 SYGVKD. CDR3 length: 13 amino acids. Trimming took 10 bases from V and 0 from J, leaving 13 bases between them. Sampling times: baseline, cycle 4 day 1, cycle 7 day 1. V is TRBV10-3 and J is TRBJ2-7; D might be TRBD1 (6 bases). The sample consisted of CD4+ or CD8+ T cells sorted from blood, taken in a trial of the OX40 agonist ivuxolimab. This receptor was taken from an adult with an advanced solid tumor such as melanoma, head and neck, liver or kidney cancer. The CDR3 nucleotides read TGTGCCACGGCTCGGGACATCTCCTACGAGCAGTACTTC. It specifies CATARDISYEQYF.